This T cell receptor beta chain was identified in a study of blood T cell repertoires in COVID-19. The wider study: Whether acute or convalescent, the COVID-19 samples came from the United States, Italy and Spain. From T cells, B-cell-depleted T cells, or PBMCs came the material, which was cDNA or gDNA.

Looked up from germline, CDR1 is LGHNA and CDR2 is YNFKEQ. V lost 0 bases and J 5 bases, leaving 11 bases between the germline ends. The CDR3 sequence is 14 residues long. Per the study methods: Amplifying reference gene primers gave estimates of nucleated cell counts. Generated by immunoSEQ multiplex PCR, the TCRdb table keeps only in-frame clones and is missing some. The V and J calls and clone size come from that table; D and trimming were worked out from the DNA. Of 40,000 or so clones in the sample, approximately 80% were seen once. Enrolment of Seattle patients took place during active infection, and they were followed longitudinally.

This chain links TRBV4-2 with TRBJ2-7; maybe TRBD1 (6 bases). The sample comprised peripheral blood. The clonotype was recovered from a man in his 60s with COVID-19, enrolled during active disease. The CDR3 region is CASSQEAGVHEQYF. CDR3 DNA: TGTGCCAGCAGCCAAGAGGCAGGGGTCCACGAGCAGTACTTC.